The 27 T cell receptor beta chains presented below share a single source sample, sequenced in a study of cytomegalovirus exposure and HLA in healthy donors. 60 Vbeta and 13 Jbeta primers were used in PCR. The protocol was immunoSEQ multiplex PCR, while the TCRdb copy is restricted to in-frame clones and leaves out a portion. Of some 54,000 clones in the sample, about three quarters were seen once. The sequenced sample was PBMCs. These receptor sequences come from a man aged 18 to 30 in good health and CMV-seronegative.

The chain employs TRBV5-1 and TRBJ2-7, with TRBD1 as a possible D gene (6 bases). Germline V gives CDR1 SGHRS, CDR2 YFSETQ. The CDR3 has 15 amino acids. The germline V and J ends were trimmed by 0 bases and 5 bases, with 15 bases remaining between them. The CDR3 DNA follows: TGCGCCAGCAGCTTGGGGTGGGGGCGCGAGGACGAGCAGTACTTC. Its translation is CASSLGWGREDEQYF.

This rearrangement joins TRBV25-1 to TRBJ1-4, with 7 bases identical to TRBD1. Losses at the gene ends were 4 bases for V and 8 bases for J; bases not matched to a gene: 10. The CDR3 totals 15 residues. Germline V gives CDR1 MGHDK, CDR2 SYGVNS. For the CDR3, the DNA is TGTGCCAGCAGTGTTGAGACAGGGACCCACGAAAAACTGTTTTTT. Amino acid sequence: CASSVETGTHEKLFF.

The chain couples TRBV7-6 to TRBJ2-7; 8 bases agree with TRBD1. This CDR3 spans 15 amino acids. Germline-derived CDR1 and CDR2 are SGHVS and FNYEAQ. The V gene end was trimmed by 0 bases and the J gene end by 7 bases; junction bases not matched to a gene: 8. The CDR3 DNA is TGTGCCAGCAGCTTAGCTGGGCAGGGGGCAAGGGAGCAGTACTTC. Protein product: CASSLAGQGAREQYF.

The V call is TRBV11-2, the J call TRBJ2-1; no reliable D call. Germline CDR1 SGHAT, CDR2 FQNNGV. The germline V and J ends were trimmed by 0 bases and 5 bases, with 11 bases remaining between them. CDR3 length: 15 residues. Written as DNA, the CDR3 is TGTGCCAGCAGCTTAGACCACCGAAAGCACAATGAGCAGTTCTTC. This translates into CASSLDHRKHNEQFF.

V usage is TRBV7-9 and J usage is TRBJ2-6; the match to TRBD1 covers 7 bases. The germline gives CDR1 SEHNR, CDR2 FQNEAQ (reference sequence). This CDR3 region has 19 residues. J lost 0 bases, V lost 5 bases, and 13 bases had no gene match. CDR3 in amino acids: CASSPPLRTGYSGANVLTF. The CDR3 coding sequence is TGTGCCAGCAGCCCACCGTTGAGGACAGGTTACTCTGGGGCCAACGTCCTGACTTTC.

This rearrangement joins TRBV6-5 to TRBJ2-3; D gene unclear. In germline, CDR1 is MNHEY, CDR2 SVGAGI. This CDR3 spans 14 amino acids. Trimming removed 8 bases at V and 0 bases at J, with 12 bases between. Written as DNA, the CDR3 is TGTGCCAGCCGGGTAGTTACTAGCACAGATACGCAGTATTTT. Protein: CASRVVTSTDTQYF.

The V and J genes are TRBV2 and TRBJ2-3, with 9 bases that match TRBD1. The germline gives CDR1 SNHLY, CDR2 FYNNEI. CDR3 size: 15 residues. The V and J ends lost 8 bases and 6 bases, in that order; junction bases with no gene match: 12. CDR3 in DNA: TGTGCCAGCGGGGGGGACAGGGAGGGTTCGGATACGCAGTATTTT. Translation gives CASGGDREGSDTQYF.

The rearrangement joins TRBV6-5 to TRBJ1-4, with a weak D call TRBD1 (5 bases). There are 14 residues in the CDR3. CDR1 is MNHEY and CDR2 is SVGAGI in the germline V gene. Trimming took 2 bases from V and 5 from J, leaving 9 bases between them. CDR3 region: CASSYDSVNEKLFF. CDR3 nucleotide sequence: TGTGCCAGCAGTTACGACAGCGTCAATGAAAAACTGTTTTTT.

The V gene is TRBV5-1, the J gene TRBJ2-5, with 8 bases lining up with TRBD2. Germline V gives CDR1 SGHRS, CDR2 YFSETQ. The CDR3 is 15 residues long. Trimming cost V 4 bases and J 2 bases; bases outside gene matches: 7. CDR3 sequence reads: CASSPRLALQETQYF. For the CDR3, the DNA is TGCGCCAGCAGCCCCCGACTAGCGTTGCAAGAGACCCAGTACTTC.

V gene TRBV7-2 combines with J gene TRBJ2-3, with TRBD2 matching over 9 bases. Germline V gene sequence: CDR1 SGHTA, CDR2 FQGNSA. Trimming at V came to 3 bases and at J to 0 bases, leaving 7 bases not matched to a gene. The CDR3 has 17 residues. CDR3 sequence: CASSFYALAGSTDTQYF. Written as DNA, the CDR3 is TGTGCCAGCAGCTTTTACGCGCTAGCGGGGAGCACAGATACGCAGTATTTT.

The rearrangement links TRBV4-3 to TRBJ2-1; the D is unclear. This CDR3 comprises 15 residues. The germline gives CDR1 LGHNA, CDR2 YSLEER. The V end lost 1 base, the J end lost 4 bases, and 11 bases lay between the germline ends. The CDR3 loop reads CASSQAPAAYNEQFF. The CDR3 DNA reads TGCGCCAGCAGCCAAGCCCCTGCGGCTTACAATGAGCAGTTCTTC.

This clone came up a few times. The chain combines TRBV11-2 with TRBJ2-1; 7 bases match TRBD2. The germline V gene has CDR1 SGHAT and CDR2 FQNNGV. This CDR3 contains 16 residues. The V gene end was trimmed by 4 bases and the J gene end by 4 bases; junction bases not matched to a gene: 10. CDR3 loop: CASSSYRGVKYNEQFF. The CDR3 nucleotides read TGTGCCAGCAGCTCTTACCGGGGGGTTAAGTACAATGAGCAGTTCTTC.

The chain couples TRBV28 to TRBJ2-7; D may be TRBD2 (7 bases). Germline lookup yields CDR1 MDHEN and CDR2 SYDVKM. The CDR3 spans 15 residues. The V end lost 8 bases, the J end lost 3 bases, and 20 bases lay between the germline ends. The CDR3 DNA reads TGTGCCAGCTATTTCGGGGGGCGCGGGGTCTACGAGCAGTACTTC. Protein product: CASYFGGRGVYEQYF.

The chain has TRBV9 and TRBJ2-1, with 12 bases identical to TRBD2. CDR1 SGDLS and CDR2 YYNGEE come from the germline V gene. The CDR3 consists of 18 residues. J was trimmed by 9 bases and V by 0 bases; bases with no gene match: 13. CDR3 sequence reads: CASSVATPLAGGLVEQFF. The DNA of the CDR3 is TGTGCCAGCAGCGTAGCTACCCCGCTAGCGGGAGGGCTGGTTGAGCAGTTCTTC.

CDR3 DNA: TGTGCCAGCAGCGTAAGCCCTAGCGGAACAGATACGCAGTATTTT. Amino acids: CASSVSPSGTDTQYF. The chain joins TRBV9 to TRBJ2-3, with TRBD2 matching 7 bases. J lost 3 bases, V lost 1 base, and 5 bases had no gene match. This CDR3 is 15 amino acids long. The V gene's germline CDR1 is SGDLS and CDR2 YYNGEE.

The rearrangement links TRBV7-2 to TRBJ2-5; D is possibly TRBD2 (6 bases). CDR3 length: 15 residues. Per the germline V gene, CDR1 is SGHTA and CDR2 is FQGNSA. V gave up 5 bases and J gave up 5 bases, with 18 bases separating them. CDR3 sequence: CASSHALGGGETQYF. For the CDR3, the DNA is TGTGCCAGCAGCCACGCCCTAGGTGGGGGGGAGACCCAGTACTTC.

For the CDR3, the DNA is TGTGCCAGCAGGCGCTCTGGCGGGAGCTCCTACAATGAGCAGTTCTTC. It codes for CASRRSGGSSYNEQFF. The rearrangement uses TRBV2 and TRBJ2-1; 7 bases fit TRBD2. The CDR3 sequence is 16 residues long. V was pared by 6 bases and J by 0 bases, with 8 bases of the junction left unmatched. Germline V CDR1 and CDR2: SNHLY, FYNNEI. Looking up the rest from reference TRBV2 and TRBJ2-1 gives the full variable domain: EPEVTQTPSHQVTQMGQEVILRCVPISNHLYFYWYRQILGQKVEFLVSFYNNEISEKSEIFDDQFSVERPDGSNFTLKIRSTKLEDSAMYFCASRRSGGSSYNEQFFGPGTRLTVL.

The DNA for the CDR3 is TGCGCCAGCAGTGCCGACAGGGGAAGCGACGAGCAGTACTTC. The encoded protein is CASSADRGSDEQYF. This sequence joins TRBV10-1 and TRBJ2-7; 8 bases match TRBD1. J was trimmed by 5 bases and V by 4 bases; bases with no gene match: 7. From germline, CDR1 is WNHNN and CDR2 SYGVQD (reference sequence). The CDR3 loop spans 14 amino acids.

V usage is TRBV10-1 and J usage is TRBJ2-5; the D gene is possibly TRBD2 (5 bases). Between the trimmed V and J ends, which lost 3 bases and 3 bases, there was a span of 11 bases. The germline CDR1 and CDR2 sequences are WNHNN and SYGVQD (reference sequence). CDR3 length equals 14 residues. This CDR3 is CASSDREGEETQYF. The CDR3 DNA follows: TGCGCCAGCAGTGATCGGGAAGGAGAAGAGACCCAGTACTTC.

The chain is built from TRBV2 and TRBJ1-2; 12 bases are a match to TRBD1. The germline gives CDR1 SNHLY, CDR2 FYNNEI. With 3 bases clipped from V and 7 bases from J, the junction kept 6 bases outside the gene matches. This CDR3 is 15 amino acids long. Here the CDR3 DNA reads TGTGCCAGCAGTGAGGGGACAGGGGGCGAGGTTGGCTACACCTTC. Translated, it gives CASSEGTGGEVGYTF.

The chain combines TRBV5-1 with TRBJ1-1; 9 bases align to TRBD1. This CDR3 is 14 amino acids long. Germline V gene lookup returns CDR1 SGHRS and CDR2 YFSETQ. Trimming at V came to 7 bases and at J to 5 bases, leaving 9 bases not matched to a gene. For the CDR3, the DNA is TGCGCCAGCGGGGGGGACAGGGATGTAACTGAAGCTTTCTTT. Protein sequence: CASGGDRDVTEAFF.

CDR3 in amino acids: CASSHIPYEQYF. CDR3 sequence (DNA): TGCGCCAGCAGCCACATTCCCTACGAGCAGTACTTC. The rearrangement joins TRBV4-1 to TRBJ2-7, with D unclear. From germline, CDR1 is MGHRA and CDR2 YSYEKL. V lost 3 bases and J 2 bases, leaving 5 bases between the germline ends. This CDR3 is built from 12 residues.

With regard to this clone: Distinct nucleotide sequences in the sample also encode this CDR3. The rearrangement joins TRBV4-3 to TRBJ1-4; D remains unclear. The germline V gene encodes CDR1 LGHNA and CDR2 YSLEER. This CDR3 region has 12 residues. V shed 3 bases and J shed 7 bases, with 6 bases lying between them. The CDR3 DNA reads as TGCGCCAGCAGCCAGGGAGGTGAAAAACTGTTTTTT. Translated: CASSQGGEKLFF.

This clone showed up just a few times. The chain uses TRBV7-2 and TRBJ2-5; a weak D match, TRBD1 (6 bases). CDR1 is SGHTA and CDR2 is FQGNSA in the germline V gene. This CDR3 comprises 14 residues. The ends were cut back, 1 base at V and 4 bases at J, with 10 bases in the middle. CDR3: CASSLGQDGETQYF. CDR3 in DNA: TGTGCCAGCAGCTTAGGACAGGACGGAGAGACCCAGTACTTC.

The chain uses TRBV7-9 and TRBJ2-7, with 8 bases lining up with TRBD2. J gave up 2 bases and V 1 base, and 4 bases lay outside the gene matches. CDR3 length: 15 residues. Germline CDR1 and CDR2: SEHNR and FQNEAQ (reference sequence). CDR3 protein: CASSLGAGEPYEQYF. In DNA, the CDR3 is TGTGCCAGCAGCTTAGGAGCGGGAGAGCCCTACGAGCAGTACTTC.

This clone was observed once. The rearrangement joins TRBV7-2 to TRBJ1-1; D unresolved. Per the germline V gene, CDR1 is SGHTA and CDR2 is FQGNSA. The CDR3 loop spans 13 amino acids. V gave up 5 bases and J gave up 0 bases, with 7 bases separating them. The CDR3 spells CASSPRLNTEAFF. CDR3 nucleotide sequence: TGTGCCAGCAGCCCTAGATTGAACACTGAAGCTTTCTTT.

The gene calls are TRBV7-8 and TRBJ2-7; 7 nucleotides line up with TRBD1. V shed 2 bases and J 4 bases; nucleotides not matched to a gene: 5. Looked up from germline, CDR1 is SGHVS and CDR2 is FQNEAQ. The CDR3 contains 14 residues. The CDR3 spells CASSLSTGVYEQYF. For the CDR3, the DNA is TGTGCCAGCAGCTTATCTACAGGGGTATACGAGCAGTACTTC.